Shown below are 28 T cell receptor beta chains from a single sample sequenced in a study of blood T cell repertoires in COVID-19. The repertoire was sequenced with immunoSEQ multiplex PCR; TCRdb's copy has only in-frame clones and lacks some. Of about 100,000 clones in the sample, roughly 85% were seen once. Input material: peripheral blood. The receptors derive from a woman in her seventies with acute or convalescent COVID-19.

The chain recombines TRBV6-6 with TRBJ2-5, with D possibly being TRBD2 (5 bases). The CDR3 contains 12 residues. V shed 2 bases and J shed 7 bases, with 8 bases lying between them. Germline V gives CDR1 MNHNY, CDR2 SVGAGI (reference sequence). For the CDR3, the DNA is TGTGCCAGCAGTTACCCCGGAGGGACCCAGTACTTC. It is translated as CASSYPGGTQYF.

The gene calls are TRBV7-8 and TRBJ2-7, with D tentatively TRBD1 (6 bases). The CDR3 is 13 residues long. CDR1 is SGHVS and CDR2 is FQNEAQ in the germline V gene. V dropped 5 bases and J dropped 4 bases, with 12 bases sitting between them. For the CDR3, the DNA is TGTGCCAGCAGCGGACAGATAAAGTACGAGCAGTACTTC. Translation gives CASSGQIKYEQYF.

This chain uses TRBV28 with TRBJ1-1; D uncertain. Germline V lookup: CDR1 MDHEN, CDR2 SYDVKM. The germline V and J ends were trimmed by 3 bases and 5 bases, with 4 bases remaining between them. This CDR3 has 11 residues. CDR3 sequence: CASSFLTEAFF. The CDR3 region has the DNA TGTGCCAGCAGTTTTTTAACTGAAGCTTTCTTT.

The rearrangement uses TRBV6-5 and TRBJ2-3, with D possibly TRBD1 on 6 matching bases. The CDR3 is made up of 13 amino acids. CDR1 and CDR2 (germline): MNHEY, SVGAGI. Trimming removed 6 bases from V and 5 bases from J, with 12 bases in between. The CDR3 region has the DNA TGTGCCAGCAGCCGACAGGTTGGAGATACGCAGTATTTT. This codes for CASSRQVGDTQYF.

CDR3 residues: CASRPHVGSGANVLTF. The CDR3 DNA reads as TGCGCCAGCAGACCTCATGTCGGTTCTGGGGCCAACGTCCTGACTTTC. The V and J genes are TRBV5-1 and TRBJ2-6; D gene uncertain. Germline CDR1 reads SGHRS; CDR2 reads YFSETQ. The germline V and J ends were trimmed by 5 bases and 1 base, with 13 bases remaining between them. The CDR3 has 16 residues. The full variable domain, with the rest looked up from reference TRBV5-1 and TRBJ2-6, is KAGVTQTPRYLIKTRGQQVTLSCSPISGHRSVSWYQQTPGQGLQFLFEYFSETQRNKGNFPGRFSGRQFSNSRSEMNVSTLELGDSALYLCASRPHVGSGANVLTFGAGSRLTVL.

There are a few counts of this clone. The CDR3 spells CASSISGSLNTEAFF. The CDR3 nucleotides are TGTGCCAGTAGTATATCGGGATCCTTGAACACTGAAGCTTTCTTT. The gene calls are TRBV19 and TRBJ1-1; D not resolved. Per germline, CDR1 LNHDA and CDR2 SQIVND (reference sequence). Trimming shortened V by 2 bases and J by 0 bases, and 10 bases separated the two germline ends. The CDR3 is made up of 15 amino acids. Together with reference TRBV19 and TRBJ1-1, the CDR3 gives the full variable domain: DGGITQSPKYLFRKEGQNVTLSCEQNLNHDAMYWYRQDPGQGLRLIYYSQIVNDFQKGDIAEGYSVSREKKESFPLTVTSAQKNPTAFYLCASSISGSLNTEAFFGQGTRLTVV.

This clone was picked up many times. The gene calls are TRBV4-3 and TRBJ1-4; tentative D call: TRBD1 (5 bases). Germline CDR1 LGHNA, CDR2 YSLEER. The CDR3 covers 14 residues. V lost 7 bases to trimming and J lost 6 bases, with 15 bases between them. Here the CDR3 reads CASNNGGRDEKLFF. The CDR3 DNA reads as TGCGCCAGCAATAACGGGGGACGGGATGAAAAACTGTTTTTT.

This clone was counted only a few times. The chain employs TRBV2 and TRBJ1-5; 11 positions match TRBD1. The V gene end was trimmed by 6 bases and the J gene end by 7 bases; junction bases not matched to a gene: 5. This CDR3 is built from 14 residues. Germline V lookup: CDR1 SNHLY, CDR2 FYNNEI. DNA for the CDR3: TGTGCCAGCAGGGCCGGGACAGGGGGACAGCCCCAGCATTTT. Amino acid sequence: CASRAGTGGQPQHF.

This clone was counted only a few times. The chain joins TRBV7-9 to TRBJ1-1; the D gene is possibly TRBD1 (6 bases). Trimming stripped 5 bases from V and 2 bases from J, with 15 bases between. This CDR3 is built from 15 residues. Germline V gene data show CDR1 as SEHNR and CDR2 as FQNEAQ (reference sequence). Here the CDR3 reads CASSPPWGGNTEAFF. DNA for the CDR3: TGTGCCAGCAGCCCCCCCTGGGGGGGCAACACTGAAGCTTTCTTT.

This clone was observed a single time. The rearrangement links TRBV12-3 or TRBV12-4 to TRBJ2-1; D gene uncertain. The CDR3 totals 12 residues. Trimming took 5 bases from V and 5 from J, leaving 7 bases between them. The CDR3 loop reads CASSTFNNEQFF. The CDR3 DNA reads as TGTGCCAGCAGTACATTTAACAATGAGCAGTTCTTC.

This clone was detected once. The genes are TRBV10-2 and TRBJ2-7; D perhaps matches TRBD1 (5 bases). This CDR3 contains 13 residues. Germline CDR1 and CDR2: WSHSY and SAAADI. V lost 5 bases and J 6 bases, leaving 14 bases between the germline ends. In DNA, the CDR3 is TGCGCCAGCAGTTGGGGCTCAGGCGGCGAGCAGTACGTC. This sequence encodes CASSWGSGGEQYV.

The rearrangement joins TRBV19 to TRBJ1-2, with D unresolved. The CDR3 length is 15 residues. Germline-derived CDR1 and CDR2 are LNHDA and SQIVND (reference sequence). V lost 5 bases and J 8 bases, leaving 21 bases between the germline ends. This chain's CDR3 is CASSQTEGRQEGYTF. The CDR3 DNA reads TGTGCCAGTAGTCAAACAGAGGGTCGTCAGGAGGGCTACACCTTC. The full variable domain, with the rest looked up from reference TRBV19 and TRBJ1-2, is DGGITQSPKYLFRKEGQNVTLSCEQNLNHDAMYWYRQDPGQGLRLIYYSQIVNDFQKGDIAEGYSVSREKKESFPLTVTSAQKNPTAFYLCASSQTEGRQEGYTFGSGTRLTVV.

This clone was detected a few times. The CDR3 here is CATSDLVQAGTGELFF. Written as DNA, the CDR3 is TGTGCCACCAGTGATTTGGTGCAGGCGGGCACCGGGGAGCTGTTTTTT. The rearrangement uses TRBV24-1 and TRBJ2-2; D may be TRBD2 (5 bases). Germline V gives CDR1 KGHDR, CDR2 SFDVKD. The CDR3 length is 16 residues. Trimming took 0 bases from V and 4 from J, leaving 11 bases between them.

This clone was seen a single time. This specimen includes other DNA sequences encoding the same CDR3. The chain uses TRBV3-1 (or the pseudogene TRBV3-2) and TRBJ1-1; 8 nucleotides match TRBD1. After removal of 0 bases from V and 5 bases from J, the junction contained 2 bases not matched to a gene. Germline V gene data show CDR1 as LGHDT and CDR2 as YNNKEL (reference sequence). This CDR3 has 14 residues. The CDR3 DNA reads as TGTGCCAGCAGCCAAGAGACAGGGGTTACTGAAGCTTTCTTT. This codes for CASSQETGVTEAFF.

This clone was seen only a few times. The rearrangement links TRBV7-6 to TRBJ2-2; perhaps TRBD1 as D (6 bases). This CDR3 has 16 amino acids. The germline V gene encodes CDR1 SGHVS and CDR2 FNYEAQ. Trimming removed 5 bases from V and 3 bases from J, with 16 bases in between. DNA for the CDR3: TGTGCCAGCAGCCCGAGCCTAGCAGGGGACACCGGGGAGCTGTTTTTT. It is translated as CASSPSLAGDTGELFF.

The rearrangement joins TRBV19 to TRBJ1-2, with a tentative D call TRBD1 (5 bases). Trimming removed 3 bases from V and 5 bases from J, with 19 bases in between. CDR1 is LNHDA, CDR2 SQIVND, per germline (reference sequence). The CDR3 has 16 residues. CDR3: CASSIGSTDGLYGYTF. The CDR3 DNA is TGTGCCAGTAGTATTGGGTCGACAGATGGGCTATATGGCTACACCTTC. Looking up the rest from reference TRBV19 and TRBJ1-2 gives the full variable domain: DGGITQSPKYLFRKEGQNVTLSCEQNLNHDAMYWYRQDPGQGLRLIYYSQIVNDFQKGDIAEGYSVSREKKESFPLTVTSAQKNPTAFYLCASSIGSTDGLYGYTFGSGTRLTVV.

The rearrangement joins TRBV5-5 to TRBJ2-7, with 8 bases fitting TRBD1. Germline V lookup: CDR1 SGHKS, CDR2 YYEKEE (reference sequence). Trimming took 3 bases from V and 3 from J; bases not matched to a gene: 11. CDR3 length: 16 amino acids. The CDR3 loop reads CASSYNAGTGRYEQYV. In DNA form, the CDR3 reads TGTGCCAGCAGCTACAACGCCGGGACAGGCCGCTACGAGCAGTACGTC.

The gene calls are TRBV6-2 or TRBV6-3 and TRBJ1-3; D is ambiguous. The CDR3 covers 15 residues. V was pared by 4 bases and J by 2 bases, with 12 bases between. Germline V gene data show CDR1 as MNHEY and CDR2 as SVGEGT. The CDR3 sequence is CASSLATIPGNTIYF. The CDR3 nucleotides are TGTGCCAGCAGTTTAGCGACGATCCCTGGAAACACCATATATTTT.

This clone was picked up a small number of times. The chain combines TRBV7-2 with TRBJ1-5, with D unresolved. This CDR3 contains 16 residues. Germline V gene lookup returns CDR1 SGHTA and CDR2 FQGNSA. Between the trimmed V and J ends, which lost 5 bases and 1 base, there was a span of 15 bases. CDR3: CASSPLSPKSNQPQHF. The CDR3 nucleotides read TGTGCCAGCAGCCCTCTAAGCCCCAAGAGCAATCAGCCCCAGCATTTT.

The chain has TRBV7-6 and TRBJ2-2, with TRBD2 matching 9 bases. V lost 2 bases, J lost 7 bases, and 8 bases stayed unmatched. CDR3 length: 16 amino acids. The germline V gene has CDR1 SGHVS and CDR2 FNYEAQ. CDR3 in amino acids: CASSLRGGATGGELFF. In DNA form, the CDR3 reads TGTGCCAGCAGCTTACGCGGGGGGGCCACCGGCGGGGAGCTGTTTTTT.

CDR3 in DNA: TGCGCCAGCAGCGTTACAGGAAACACCATATATTTT. Protein: CASSVTGNTIYF. This chain links TRBV5-1 with TRBJ1-3; no definite D call. The germline CDR1 and CDR2 sequences are SGHRS and YFSETQ. The V end was cut by 4 bases, the J end by 4 bases, with 6 bases between. This CDR3 is 12 amino acids long. Complete variable domain (other parts from reference TRBV5-1 and TRBJ1-3): KAGVTQTPRYLIKTRGQQVTLSCSPISGHRSVSWYQQTPGQGLQFLFEYFSETQRNKGNFPGRFSGRQFSNSRSEMNVSTLELGDSALYLCASSVTGNTIYFGEGSWLTVV.

The chain combines TRBV2 with TRBJ1-3, with D maybe TRBD1 (5 bases). Trimming stripped 10 bases from V and 4 bases from J, with 14 bases between. CDR1 SNHLY and CDR2 FYNNEI come from the germline V gene. The CDR3 sequence is 13 residues long. Here the CDR3 reads CATSGTPGNTIYF. The CDR3 DNA is TGTGCCACCTCGGGGACTCCCGGAAACACCATATATTTT.

The rearrangement links TRBV6-5 to TRBJ2-5; the match to TRBD1 covers 7 bases. Per the germline V gene, CDR1 is MNHEY and CDR2 is SVGAGI. The CDR3 extends over 13 amino acids. The junction had 8 bases not matched to a gene; V was cut back by 6 bases and J by 7 bases. The CDR3 reads CASRTGNQPTQYF. CDR3 coding DNA: TGTGCCAGCAGGACAGGGAACCAACCGACCCAGTACTTC.

The rearrangement links TRBV6-4 to TRBJ1-5; D unclear. V shed 6 bases and J shed 4 bases, with 10 bases lying between them. This CDR3 region has 13 residues. CDR1 and CDR2 (germline): MRHNA, SNTAGT. CDR3 in amino acids: CASRPGPNQPQHF. CDR3 nucleotides: TGTGCCAGCAGACCTGGGCCTAATCAGCCCCAGCATTTT.

The genes are TRBV5-1 and TRBJ1-5; D gene ambiguous. Trimming shortened V by 1 base and J by 6 bases, and 14 bases separated the two germline ends. This CDR3 is built from 15 residues. The germline V gene has CDR1 SGHRS and CDR2 YFSETQ. The chain's CDR3 is CASSLRWGAGQPQHF. CDR3 in DNA: TGCGCCAGCAGCTTGCGCTGGGGAGCGGGTCAGCCCCAGCATTTT.

The gene calls are TRBV5-1 and TRBJ1-2; TRBD1 matches at 8 bases. The CDR3 sequence is 15 residues long. The V gene end was trimmed by 4 bases and the J gene end by 4 bases; junction bases not matched to a gene: 9. Germline CDR1 SGHRS, CDR2 YFSETQ. The CDR3 DNA is TGCGCCAGCAGCCCTAATCAGGGGGCGGGCTATGGCTACACCTTC. Protein: CASSPNQGAGYGYTF.

The chain's CDR3 is CASSEAGGPPGGVAYEQYV. The CDR3 nucleotides read TGTGCCAGCAGTGAAGCCGGAGGTCCCCCAGGGGGAGTTGCTTACGAGCAGTACGTC. V is TRBV6-1 and J is TRBJ2-7; 7 positions agree with TRBD1. This CDR3 has 19 residues. CDR1 is MNHNS and CDR2 is SASEGT in the germline V gene. After removal of 0 bases from V and 4 bases from J, the junction contained 18 bases not matched to a gene.

The chain uses TRBV5-3 and TRBJ2-2, with TRBD1 matching over 8 bases. TRBV5-3 is recorded as an ORF, its role being uncertain. The CDR3 loop spans 21 amino acids. V was pared by 4 bases and J by 2 bases, with 22 bases of the junction left unmatched. CDR3 DNA sequence: TGTGCCAGAAGCCCATTCAAACTGTGCGACAGGGGAAAATCAAACACCGGGGAGCTGTTTTTT. This translates into CARSPFKLCDRGKSNTGELFF.